The 5 T cell receptor beta chains in this list originate from one sample, sequenced in a study of coeliac disease. The method was immunoSEQ multiplex PCR; TCRdb's version includes in-frame clones alone and lacks a portion of them. The profile shows about 3,700 clones, about 70% of them singletons. The sequenced sample was intraepithelial lymphocytes from the gut. Source of these receptors: a man aged 30 to 39 with celiac disease.

V usage is TRBV4-1 and J usage is TRBJ1-3, with no clear D. The CDR3 spans 16 residues. V lost 0 bases and J 2 bases, leaving 11 bases between the germline ends. The germline gives CDR1 MGHRA, CDR2 YSYEKL. The chain's CDR3 is CASSQDSPRTGNTIYF. The DNA for the CDR3 is TGCGCCAGCAGCCAAGATAGCCCGAGAACTGGAAACACCATATATTTT.

The chain combines TRBV9 with TRBJ2-3; 15 positions match TRBD2. This CDR3 has 16 residues. The junction had 4 bases not matched to a gene; V was cut back by 2 bases and J by 6 bases. Looked up from germline, CDR1 is SGDLS and CDR2 is YYNGEE. The CDR3 region is CASSVWTSGGADTQYF. CDR3 DNA: TGTGCCAGCAGCGTCTGGACTAGCGGGGGGGCGGATACGCAGTATTTT.

In DNA form, the CDR3 reads TGTGCCAGCAGCCTTCCCGGGTCCTACGAGCAGTACTTC. Translated, it gives CASSLPGSYEQYF. The chain is built from TRBV16 and TRBJ2-7; D gene unclear. The CDR3 contains 13 residues. Germline-derived CDR1 and CDR2 are KGHSY and FQNENV. V lost 4 bases, J lost 1 base, and 8 bases lay in between.

This sequence joins TRBV5-4 and TRBJ1-1; D perhaps matches TRBD1 (5 bases). V lost 0 bases and J lost 1, with 10 bases in between. CDR3 length equals 15 residues. Germline-derived CDR1 and CDR2 are SGHNT and YYREEE (reference sequence). CDR3 DNA sequence: TGTGCCAGCAGCTTGGGGGGGAGGGGGAACACTGAAGCTTTCTTT. Its protein product is CASSLGGRGNTEAFF.

A few counts support this clone. The J gene is TRBJ2-6, the V gene TRBV9, with D maybe TRBD2 (5 bases). The germline gives CDR1 SGDLS, CDR2 YYNGEE. The V end lost 5 bases, the J end lost 0 bases, and 12 bases lay between the germline ends. CDR3 size: 16 residues. CDR3 sequence reads: CASRPGLHSGANVLTF. The CDR3 region has the DNA TGTGCCAGCAGACCCGGACTGCACTCTGGGGCCAACGTCCTGACTTTC.